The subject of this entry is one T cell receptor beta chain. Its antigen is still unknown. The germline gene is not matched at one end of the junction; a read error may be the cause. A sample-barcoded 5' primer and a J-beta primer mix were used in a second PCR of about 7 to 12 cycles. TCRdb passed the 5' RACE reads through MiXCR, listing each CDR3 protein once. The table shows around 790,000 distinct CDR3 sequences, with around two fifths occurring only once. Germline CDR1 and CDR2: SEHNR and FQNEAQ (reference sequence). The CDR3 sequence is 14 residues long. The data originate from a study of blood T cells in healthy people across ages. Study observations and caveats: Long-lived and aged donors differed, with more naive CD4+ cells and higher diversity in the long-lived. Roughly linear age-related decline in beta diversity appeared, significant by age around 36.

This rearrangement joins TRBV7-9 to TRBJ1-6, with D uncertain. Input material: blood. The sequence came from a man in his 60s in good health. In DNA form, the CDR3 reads TGTGCCAGCAGCTTAGAAACGAATAATTCACCCCCCCACTTT. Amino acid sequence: CASSLETNNSPPHF. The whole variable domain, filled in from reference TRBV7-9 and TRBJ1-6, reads DTGVSQNPRHKITKRGQNVTFRCDPISEHNRLYWYRQTLGQGPEFLTYFQNEAQLEKSRLLSDRFSAERPKGSFSTLEIQRTEQGDSAMYLCASSLETNNSPPHFGNGTRLTVT.